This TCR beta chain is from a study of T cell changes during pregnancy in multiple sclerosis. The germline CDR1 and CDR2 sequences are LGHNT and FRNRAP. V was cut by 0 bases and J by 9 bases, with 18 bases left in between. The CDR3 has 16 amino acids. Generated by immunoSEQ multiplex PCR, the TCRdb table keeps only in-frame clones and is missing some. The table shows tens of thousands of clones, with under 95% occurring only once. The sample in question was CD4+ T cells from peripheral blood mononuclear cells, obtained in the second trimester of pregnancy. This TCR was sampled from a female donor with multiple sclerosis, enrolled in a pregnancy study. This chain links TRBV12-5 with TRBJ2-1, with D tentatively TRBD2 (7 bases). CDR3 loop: CASGLVIGGGPSEQFF. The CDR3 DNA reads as TGTGCTAGTGGTTTGGTAATTGGGGGGGGGCCAAGTGAGCAGTTCTTC.